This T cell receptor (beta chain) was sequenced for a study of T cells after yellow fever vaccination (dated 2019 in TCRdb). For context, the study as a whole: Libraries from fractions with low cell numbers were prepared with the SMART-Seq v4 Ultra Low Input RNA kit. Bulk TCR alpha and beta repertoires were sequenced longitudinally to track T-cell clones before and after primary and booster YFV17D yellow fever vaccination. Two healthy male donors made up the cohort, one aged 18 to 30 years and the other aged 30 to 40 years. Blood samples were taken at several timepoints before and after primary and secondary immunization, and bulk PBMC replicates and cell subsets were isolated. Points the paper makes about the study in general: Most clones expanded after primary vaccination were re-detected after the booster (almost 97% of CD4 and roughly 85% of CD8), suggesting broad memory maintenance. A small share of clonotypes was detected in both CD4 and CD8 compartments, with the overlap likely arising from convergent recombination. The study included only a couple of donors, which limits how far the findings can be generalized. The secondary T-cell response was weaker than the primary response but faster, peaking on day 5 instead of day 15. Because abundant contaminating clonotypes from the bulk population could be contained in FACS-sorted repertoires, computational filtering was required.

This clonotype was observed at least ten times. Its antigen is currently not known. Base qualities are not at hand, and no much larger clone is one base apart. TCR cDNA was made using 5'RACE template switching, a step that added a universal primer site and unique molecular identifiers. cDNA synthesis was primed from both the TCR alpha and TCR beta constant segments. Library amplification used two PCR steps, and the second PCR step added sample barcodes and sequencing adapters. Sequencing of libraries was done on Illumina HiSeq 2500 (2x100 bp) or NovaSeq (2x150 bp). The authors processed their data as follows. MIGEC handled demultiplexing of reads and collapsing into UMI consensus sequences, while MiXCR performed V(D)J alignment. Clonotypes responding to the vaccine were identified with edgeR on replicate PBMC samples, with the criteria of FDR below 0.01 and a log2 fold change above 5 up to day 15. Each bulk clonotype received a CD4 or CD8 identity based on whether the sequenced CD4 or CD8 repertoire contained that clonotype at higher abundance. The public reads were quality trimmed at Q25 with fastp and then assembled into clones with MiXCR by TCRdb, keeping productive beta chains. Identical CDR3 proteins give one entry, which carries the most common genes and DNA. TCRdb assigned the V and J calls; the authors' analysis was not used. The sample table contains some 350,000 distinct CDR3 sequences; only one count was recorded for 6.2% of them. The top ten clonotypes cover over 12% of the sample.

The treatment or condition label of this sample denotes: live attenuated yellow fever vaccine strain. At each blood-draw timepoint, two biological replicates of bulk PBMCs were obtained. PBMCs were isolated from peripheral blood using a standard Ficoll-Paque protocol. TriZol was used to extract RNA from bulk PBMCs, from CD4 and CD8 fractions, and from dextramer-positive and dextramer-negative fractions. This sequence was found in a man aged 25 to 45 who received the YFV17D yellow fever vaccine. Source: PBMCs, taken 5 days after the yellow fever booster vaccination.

Here the CDR3 is given as CASSLAATGFSTDTQYF. The base sequence is TGTGCCAGCAGCTTGGCCGCGACAGGGTTCAGCACAGATACGCAGTATTTT. This chain is built from TRBV5-4 and TRBJ2-3; 7 bases in between match TRBD1. V lost 0 bases and J lost 0 bases, and the count of bases not matched to a germline gene is 7. The germline V gene (reference sequence) specifies SGHNT as CDR1 and YYREEE as CDR2. The CDR3, from cysteine to phenylalanine, totals 17 residues. CDR3 DNA only is kept here, 51 bases in frame from base 1.